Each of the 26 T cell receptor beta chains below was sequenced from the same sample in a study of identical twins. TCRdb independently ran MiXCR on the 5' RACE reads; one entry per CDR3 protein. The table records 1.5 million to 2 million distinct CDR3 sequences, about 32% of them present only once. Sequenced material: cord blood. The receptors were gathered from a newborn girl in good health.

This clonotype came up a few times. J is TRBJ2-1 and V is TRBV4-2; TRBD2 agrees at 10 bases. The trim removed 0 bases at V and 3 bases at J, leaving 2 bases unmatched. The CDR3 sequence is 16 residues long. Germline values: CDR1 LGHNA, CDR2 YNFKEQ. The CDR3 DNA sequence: TGTGCCAGCAGCCAAGAAACTAGCGGGGTCTACAATGAGCAGTTCTTC. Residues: CASSQETSGVYNEQFF.

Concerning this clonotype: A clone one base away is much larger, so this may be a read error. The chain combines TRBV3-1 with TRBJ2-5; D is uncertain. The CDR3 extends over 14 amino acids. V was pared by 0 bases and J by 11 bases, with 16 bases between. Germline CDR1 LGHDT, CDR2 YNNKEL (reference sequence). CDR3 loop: CASSQEVGKYEQYF. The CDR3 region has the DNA TGTGCCAGCAGCCAAGAAGTTGGTAAATATGAGCAGTACTTC.

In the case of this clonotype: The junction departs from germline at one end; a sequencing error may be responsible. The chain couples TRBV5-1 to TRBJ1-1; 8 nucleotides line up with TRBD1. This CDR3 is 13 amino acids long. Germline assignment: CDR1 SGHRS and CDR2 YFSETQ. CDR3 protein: CAGSLEWGTGAFF. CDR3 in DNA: TGCGCCGGCAGCTTGGAGTGGGGGACAGGAGCTTTCTTT.

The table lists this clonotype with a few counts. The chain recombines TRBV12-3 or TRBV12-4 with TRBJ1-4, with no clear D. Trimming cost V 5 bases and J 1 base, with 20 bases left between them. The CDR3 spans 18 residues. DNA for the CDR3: TGTGCCAGCAGTGGCGGCGGACTGCGATTCCGAACTAATGAAAAACTGTTTTTT. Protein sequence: CASSGGGLRFRTNEKLFF.

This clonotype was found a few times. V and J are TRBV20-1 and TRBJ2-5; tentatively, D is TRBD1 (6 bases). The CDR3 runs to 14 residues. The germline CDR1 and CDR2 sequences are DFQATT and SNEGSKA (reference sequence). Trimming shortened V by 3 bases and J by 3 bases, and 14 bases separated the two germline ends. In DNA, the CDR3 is TGCAGTGCTAGGAACATAAACAGGGAAGAGACCCAGTACTTC. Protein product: CSARNINREETQYF.

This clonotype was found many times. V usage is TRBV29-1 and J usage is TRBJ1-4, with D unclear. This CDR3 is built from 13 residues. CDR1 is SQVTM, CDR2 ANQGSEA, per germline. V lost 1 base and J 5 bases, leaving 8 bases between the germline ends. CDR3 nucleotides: TGCAGCGTTGAAGGGGTGGGGAATGAAAAACTGTTTTTT. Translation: CSVEGVGNEKLFF.

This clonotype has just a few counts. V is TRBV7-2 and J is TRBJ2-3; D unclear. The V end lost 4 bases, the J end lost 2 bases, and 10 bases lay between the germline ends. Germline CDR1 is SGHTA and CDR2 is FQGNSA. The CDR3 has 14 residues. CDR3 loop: CASSSRRPTDTQYF. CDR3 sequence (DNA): TGTGCCAGCAGCTCCCGCCGACCCACAGATACGCAGTATTTT. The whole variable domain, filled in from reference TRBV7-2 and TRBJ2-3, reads GAGVSQSPSNKVTEKGKDVELRCDPISGHTALYWYRQSLGQGLEFLIYFQGNSAPDKSGLPSDRFSAERTGGSVSTLTIQRTQQEDSAVYLCASSSRRPTDTQYFGPGTRLTVL.

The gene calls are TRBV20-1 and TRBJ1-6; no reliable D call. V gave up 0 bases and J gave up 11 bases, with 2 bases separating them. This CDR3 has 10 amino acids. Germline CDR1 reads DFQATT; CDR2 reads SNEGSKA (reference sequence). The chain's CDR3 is CSAREAPLHF. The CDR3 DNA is TGCAGTGCTAGAGAGGCACCCCTCCACTTT.

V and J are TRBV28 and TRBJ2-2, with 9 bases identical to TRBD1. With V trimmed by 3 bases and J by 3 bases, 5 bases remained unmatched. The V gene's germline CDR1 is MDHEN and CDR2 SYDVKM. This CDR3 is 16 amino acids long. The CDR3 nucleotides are TGTGCCAGCAGTTTTAGTGGGGACAGGGACACCGGGGAGCTGTTTTTT. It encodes CASSFSGDRDTGELFF.

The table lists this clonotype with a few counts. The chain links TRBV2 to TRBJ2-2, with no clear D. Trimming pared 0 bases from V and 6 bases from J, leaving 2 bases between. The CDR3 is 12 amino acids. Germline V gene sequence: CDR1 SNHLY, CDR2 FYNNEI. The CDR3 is CASSEASGELFF. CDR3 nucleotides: TGTGCCAGCAGTGAAGCGTCCGGGGAGCTGTTTTTT.

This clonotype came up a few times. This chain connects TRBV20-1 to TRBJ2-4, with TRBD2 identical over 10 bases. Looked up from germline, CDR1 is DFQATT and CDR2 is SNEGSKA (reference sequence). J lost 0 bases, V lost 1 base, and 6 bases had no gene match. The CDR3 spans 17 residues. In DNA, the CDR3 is TGCAGTGCTAGAGCCCGAGCGGGGGGGCTAGCCAAAAACATTCAGTACTTC. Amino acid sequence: CSARARAGGLAKNIQYF.

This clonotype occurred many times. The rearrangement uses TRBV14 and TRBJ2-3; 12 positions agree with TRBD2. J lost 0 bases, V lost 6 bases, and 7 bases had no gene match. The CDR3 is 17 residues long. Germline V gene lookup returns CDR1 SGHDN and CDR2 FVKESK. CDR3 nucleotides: TGTGCCAGCAGTTACACAGGACTAGCGGGGAGCACAGATACGCAGTATTTT. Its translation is CASSYTGLAGSTDTQYF. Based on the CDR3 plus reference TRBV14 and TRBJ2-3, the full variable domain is EAGVTQFPSHSVIEKGQTVTLRCDPISGHDNLYWYRRVMGKEIKFLLHFVKESKQDESGMPNNRFLAERTGGTYSTLKVQPAELEDSGVYFCASSYTGLAGSTDTQYFGPGTRLTVL.

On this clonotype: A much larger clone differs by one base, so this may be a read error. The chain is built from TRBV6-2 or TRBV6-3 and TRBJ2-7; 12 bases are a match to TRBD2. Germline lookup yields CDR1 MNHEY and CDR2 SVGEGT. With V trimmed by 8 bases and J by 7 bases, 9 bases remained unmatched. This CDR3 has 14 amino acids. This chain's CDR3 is CASDVGLAGSEQYF. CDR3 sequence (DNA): TGTGCCAGCGACGTAGGACTAGCGGGAAGTGAGCAGTACTTC.

CDR3 protein: CASSLYRVRVSHSYNEQFF. CDR3 nucleotide sequence: TGTGCCAGCAGTTTATATCGGGTGCGGGTAAGCCATTCCTACAATGAGCAGTTCTTC. The rearrangement links TRBV28 to TRBJ2-1; the D gene is possibly TRBD2 (5 bases). The CDR3 is 19 amino acids. Trimming cost V 1 base and J 1 base, with 20 bases left between them. Germline CDR1 reads MDHEN; CDR2 reads SYDVKM.

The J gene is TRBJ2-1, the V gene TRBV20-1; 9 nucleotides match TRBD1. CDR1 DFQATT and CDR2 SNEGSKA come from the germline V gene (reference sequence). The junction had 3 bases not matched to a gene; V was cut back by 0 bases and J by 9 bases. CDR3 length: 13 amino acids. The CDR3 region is CSAREGQGGEQFF. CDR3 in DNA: TGCAGTGCTAGAGAGGGACAGGGTGGTGAGCAGTTCTTC.

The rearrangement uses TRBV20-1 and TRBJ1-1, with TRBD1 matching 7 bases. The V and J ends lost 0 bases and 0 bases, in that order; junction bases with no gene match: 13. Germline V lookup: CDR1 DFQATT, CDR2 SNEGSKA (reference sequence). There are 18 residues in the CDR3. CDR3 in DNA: TGCAGTGCTAGAGATGGACGTAGGGGGCGCCTCATGAACACTGAAGCTTTCTTT. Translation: CSARDGRRGRLMNTEAFF.

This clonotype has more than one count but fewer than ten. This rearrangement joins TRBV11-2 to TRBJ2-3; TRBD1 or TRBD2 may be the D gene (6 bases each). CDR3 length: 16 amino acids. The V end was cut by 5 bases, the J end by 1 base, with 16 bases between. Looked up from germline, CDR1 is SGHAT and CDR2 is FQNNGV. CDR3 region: CASSQILRGRTDTQYF. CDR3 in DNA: TGTGCCAGCAGCCAAATCCTTCGGGGGCGCACAGATACGCAGTATTTT.

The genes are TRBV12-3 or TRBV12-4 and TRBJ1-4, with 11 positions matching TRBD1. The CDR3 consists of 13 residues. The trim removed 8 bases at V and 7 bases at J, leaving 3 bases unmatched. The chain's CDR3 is CASWTGGVEKLFF. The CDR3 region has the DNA TGTGCCAGCTGGACAGGGGGCGTTGAAAAACTGTTTTTT.

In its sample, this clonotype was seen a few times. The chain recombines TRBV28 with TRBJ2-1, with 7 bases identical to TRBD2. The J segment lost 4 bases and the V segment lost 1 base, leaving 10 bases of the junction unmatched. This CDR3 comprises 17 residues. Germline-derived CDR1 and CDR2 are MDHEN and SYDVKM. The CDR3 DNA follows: TGTGCCAGCAGTTTATTATACGGGGGGAGCCGGTACAATGAGCAGTTCTTC. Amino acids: CASSLLYGGSRYNEQFF.

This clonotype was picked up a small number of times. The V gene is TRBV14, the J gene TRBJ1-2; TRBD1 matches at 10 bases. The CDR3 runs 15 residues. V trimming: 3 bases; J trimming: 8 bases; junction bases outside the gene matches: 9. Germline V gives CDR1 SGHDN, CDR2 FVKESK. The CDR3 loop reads CASSHLDRGLRGYTF. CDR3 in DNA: TGTGCCAGCAGCCACCTCGACAGGGGGCTTCGCGGCTACACCTTC.

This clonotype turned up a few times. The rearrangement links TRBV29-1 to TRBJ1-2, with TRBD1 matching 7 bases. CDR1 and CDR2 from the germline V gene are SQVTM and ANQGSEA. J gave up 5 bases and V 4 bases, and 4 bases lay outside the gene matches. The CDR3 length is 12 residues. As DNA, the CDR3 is TGCAGCGTTGTAGGGGACAGTTATGGCTACACCTTC. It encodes CSVVGDSYGYTF.

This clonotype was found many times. The CDR3 region has the DNA TGTGCCAGCAGTGAAGGGGCGACTAGCCGAAAATTCACAGATACGCAGTATTTT. Translated: CASSEGATSRKFTDTQYF. The chain carries TRBV6-1 and TRBJ2-3; 7 nucleotides line up with TRBD2. The CDR3 is made up of 18 amino acids. CDR1 MNHNS and CDR2 SASEGT come from the germline V gene. V trimming: 1 base; J trimming: 2 bases; junction bases outside the gene matches: 12.

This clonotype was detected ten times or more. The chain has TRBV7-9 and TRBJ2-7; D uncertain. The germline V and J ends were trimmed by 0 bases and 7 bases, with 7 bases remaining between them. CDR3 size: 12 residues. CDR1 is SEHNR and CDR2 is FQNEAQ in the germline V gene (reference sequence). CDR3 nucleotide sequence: TGTGCCAGCAGCTTAGCTTTTGGGGAGCAGTACTTC. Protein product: CASSLAFGEQYF.

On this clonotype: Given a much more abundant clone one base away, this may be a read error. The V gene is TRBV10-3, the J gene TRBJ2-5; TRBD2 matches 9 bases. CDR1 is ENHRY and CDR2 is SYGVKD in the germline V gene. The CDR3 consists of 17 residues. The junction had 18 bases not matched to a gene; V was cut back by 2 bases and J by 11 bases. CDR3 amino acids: CAISENRREGSYNEQYF. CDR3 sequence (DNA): TGTGCCATCAGTGAGAACCGGCGGGAGGGGTCCTACAATGAGCAGTACTTC.

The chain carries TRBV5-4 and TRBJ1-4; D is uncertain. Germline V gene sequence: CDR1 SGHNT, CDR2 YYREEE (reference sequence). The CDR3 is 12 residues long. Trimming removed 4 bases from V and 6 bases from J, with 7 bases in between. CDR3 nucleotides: TGTGCCAGCAGCGGGAGCGATGAAAAACTGTTTTTT. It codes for CASSGSDEKLFF.

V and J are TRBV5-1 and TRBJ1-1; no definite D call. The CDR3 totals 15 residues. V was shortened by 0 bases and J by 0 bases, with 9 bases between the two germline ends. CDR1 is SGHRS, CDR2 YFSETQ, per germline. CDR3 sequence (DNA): TGCGCCAGCAGCTTGGACCGGCTAATGAACACTGAAGCTTTCTTT. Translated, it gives CASSLDRLMNTEAFF.